Listed below are T cell receptor beta chains from one sample, sequenced in a study of CD8 T cells in ankylosing spondylitis. TCRdb independently ran MiXCR on the 5' RACE reads; one entry per CDR3 protein. The table records roughly 40,000 distinct CDR3 sequences, 2.7% of them present only once. The sample consisted of blood, either unsorted or a sorted T cell fraction (not recorded which). These receptors all come from a male donor with ankylosing spondylitis or in good health (not recorded which). CDR3s include the opening cysteine and the closing phenylalanine or tryptophan.

TRBJ2-3	TRBV9	16	CASSTRIAASTDTQYF
TRBJ2-7	TRBV9	18	CASSPPGVHGASSYEQYF
TRBJ2-4	TRBV9	14	CASSRGTGENIQYF
TRBJ2-2	TRBV9	14	CASSVQTGAGELFF
TRBJ2-1	TRBV9	16	CASSVVAGGSYNEQFF
TRBJ2-4	TRBV9	15	CASSPQVGTSSIQYF
TRBJ1-3	TRBV9	14	CASSVDSGGNTIYF
TRBJ1-1	TRBV9	13	CASSVDWNTEAFF
TRBJ2-3	TRBV9	17	CASSVASGPFLTDTQYF
TRBJ2-7	TRBV11-3	15	CASIRPGLASGEQYF
TRBJ2-5	TRBV9	13	CASSEAGGETQYF
TRBJ2-1	TRBV9	17	CASSSGLAGGLLDEQFF
TRBJ2-7	TRBV9	14	CASSAGQGNGEQYF
TRBJ2-5	TRBV9	15	CASSVLGRIQETQYF
TRBJ2-7	TRBV9	16	CASSGGGTSGSYEQYF
TRBJ1-1	TRBV9	16	CASSEGSPRANTEAFF